These 30 T cell receptor beta chains were all obtained from the same sample, sequenced in a study of blood T cell repertoires in COVID-19. Only in-frame clones appear in the TCRdb table, and some are missing; sequencing was by immunoSEQ multiplex PCR. Among 95,000 to 150,000 clones, approximately 83% were seen once, and the ten largest hold about a quarter. The sequencing sample was made of peripheral blood. The source is a woman over 75 with acute or convalescent COVID-19.

The chain has TRBV5-1 and TRBJ2-2, with a weak D call TRBD1 (5 bases). V dropped 4 bases and J dropped 5 bases, with 15 bases sitting between them. This CDR3 spans 15 amino acids. Germline CDR1 SGHRS, CDR2 YFSETQ. The CDR3 DNA sequence: TGCGCCAGCAGCCGGACAATAGGGAAGACCGGGGAGCTGTTTTTT. Translating gives CASSRTIGKTGELFF.

The V call is TRBV27, the J call TRBJ1-1, with 8 bases aligning to TRBD1. The germline CDR1 and CDR2 sequences are MNHEY and SMNVEV (reference sequence). Trimming cost V 4 bases and J 3 bases; bases outside gene matches: 25. The CDR3 has 21 amino acids. The CDR3 reads CASSSIAVHRTDRGSDTEAFF. DNA of the CDR3: TGTGCCAGCAGTTCCATCGCAGTACACCGAACAGACAGGGGATCAGACACTGAAGCTTTCTTT.

The rearrangement uses TRBV18 and TRBJ1-2; TRBD1 matches 7 bases. Germline lookup yields CDR1 KGHSH and CDR2 LQKENI. V gave up 6 bases and J gave up 8 bases; unmatched junction bases: 18. This CDR3 is 16 amino acids long. The CDR3 sequence is CASSQDNRGLSGGYTF. The CDR3 coding sequence is TGTGCCAGCTCCCAAGACAACAGGGGCCTTTCGGGAGGCTACACCTTC.

This sequence joins TRBV5-4 and TRBJ2-1, with TRBD1 matching 9 bases. The CDR3 totals 15 residues. Germline V gene data show CDR1 as SGHNT and CDR2 as YYREEE (reference sequence). Trimming at V came to 6 bases and at J to 2 bases, leaving 6 bases not matched to a gene. CDR3 loop: CASTIDRGAYNEQFF. The CDR3 DNA follows: TGTGCCAGCACCATAGACAGGGGGGCCTACAATGAGCAGTTCTTC.

Only a few counts were recorded for this clone. The gene calls are TRBV20-1 and TRBJ1-2; no firm D call. The CDR3 loop spans 11 amino acids. Trimming shortened V by 2 bases and J by 6 bases, and 7 bases separated the two germline ends. Germline V gene lookup returns CDR1 DFQATT and CDR2 SNEGSKA (reference sequence). This chain's CDR3 is CSARSGNGYTF. CDR3 bases: TGCAGTGCTAGATCGGGGAATGGCTACACCTTC.

This chain links TRBV20-1 with TRBJ1-2; unclear D gene. The ends were cut back, 6 bases at V and 4 bases at J, with 12 bases in the middle. There are 12 residues in the CDR3. Germline V gives CDR1 DFQATT, CDR2 SNEGSKA (reference sequence). The CDR3 spells CSASAGVYGYTF. The CDR3, as DNA: TGCAGTGCCAGTGCCGGGGTCTATGGCTACACCTTC.

This chain joins TRBV9 and TRBJ1-3, with a tentative D call TRBD1 (5 bases). The CDR3 sequence is 16 residues long. The V end lost 0 bases, the J end lost 4 bases, and 14 bases lay between the germline ends. Per the germline V gene, CDR1 is SGDLS and CDR2 is YYNGEE. CDR3: CASSVAAGPRGNTIYF. Here the CDR3 DNA reads TGTGCCAGCAGCGTAGCTGCAGGGCCGCGAGGAAACACCATATATTTT.

The V call is TRBV15, the J call TRBJ1-6; D uncertain. The CDR3 consists of 15 residues. In germline, CDR1 is LNHNV, CDR2 YYDKDF (reference sequence). V gave up 0 bases and J gave up 7 bases, with 10 bases separating them. The CDR3: CATSRDRGGNSPLHF. For the CDR3, the DNA is TGTGCCACCAGCAGAGATAGAGGAGGGAATTCACCCCTCCACTTT.

This clone has a single count. CDR3 region: CASSHPDSRDRGLQTNEKLFF. As DNA, the CDR3 is TGCGCCAGCAGCCACCCAGACTCCCGGGACAGGGGGCTACAGACTAATGAAAAACTGTTTTTT. J is TRBJ1-4 and V is TRBV4-1; TRBD1 matches 12 bases. Germline V CDR1 and CDR2: MGHRA, YSYEKL. The V segment lost 3 bases and the J segment 2 bases; nucleotides outside the gene matches: 16. The CDR3 covers 21 residues.

The chain uses TRBV18 and TRBJ1-6; 9 positions agree with TRBD1. The CDR3 totals 16 residues. Unmatched junction bases numbered 5, after V lost 3 bases and J lost 5 bases. Germline V gives CDR1 KGHSH, CDR2 LQKENI. CDR3 in DNA: TGTGCCAGCTCACCGAGCCGGGACAGGGATAATTCACCCCTCCACTTT. This sequence encodes CASSPSRDRDNSPLHF. The full variable domain, rest sourced from reference TRBV18 and TRBJ1-6, is NAGVMQNPRHLVRRRGQEARLRCSPMKGHSHVYWYRQLPEEGLKFMVYLQKENIIDESGMPKERFSAEFPKEGPSILRIQQVVRGDSAAYFCASSPSRDRDNSPLHFGNGTRLTVT.

The V gene is TRBV25-1, the J gene TRBJ1-6; D is uncertain. Trimming shortened V by 4 bases and J by 10 bases, and 8 bases separated the two germline ends. The CDR3 runs to 12 residues. Germline V lookup: CDR1 MGHDK, CDR2 SYGVNS. The CDR3 protein is CASSGSSSPLHF. DNA for the CDR3: TGTGCCAGCAGTGGTTCGAGCTCACCCCTCCACTTT.

As concerns this clone: A much larger clone lies one base from this, so it may be a read error. This sequence joins TRBV7-2 and TRBJ1-1; D perhaps matches TRBD1 (6 bases). V lost 4 bases, J lost 4 bases, and 10 bases lay in between. Looked up from germline, CDR1 is SGHTA and CDR2 is FQGNSA. The CDR3 spans 13 residues. The CDR3 DNA reads TGTGCCAGCAGCTCTACAGGGATCACTGAAGCTTTCTTT. This encodes CASSSTGITEAFF.

The V gene is TRBV18, the J gene TRBJ1-1; 9 bases fit TRBD1. J lost 5 bases, V lost 6 bases, and 13 bases had no gene match. The CDR3 has 16 amino acids. The germline V gene has CDR1 KGHSH and CDR2 LQKENI. As DNA, the CDR3 is TGTGCCAGCTCCTTAAACCCGGGACAGGGTTTGACTGAAGCTTTCTTT. Its translation is CASSLNPGQGLTEAFF.

This clone showed up just a few times. The rearrangement links TRBV9 to TRBJ1-2; 8 nucleotides line up with TRBD1. J was trimmed by 2 bases and V by 3 bases; bases with no gene match: 9. Per the germline V gene, CDR1 is SGDLS and CDR2 is YYNGEE. CDR3 length: 16 residues. CDR3 sequence reads: CASSARTGSFNYGYTF. The CDR3 DNA reads as TGTGCCAGCAGCGCCAGGACAGGGAGCTTCAACTATGGCTACACCTTC.

The chain is built from TRBV11-2 and TRBJ1-1; TRBD1 agrees at 7 bases. From germline, CDR1 is SGHAT and CDR2 FQNNGV. CDR3 length: 15 residues. V lost 1 base, J lost 5 bases, and 7 bases stayed unmatched. The CDR3: CASSLAGTARTEAFF. The CDR3 bases are TGTGCCAGCAGCTTAGCGGGGACAGCGAGGACTGAAGCTTTCTTT.

The J gene is TRBJ1-1, the V gene TRBV5-1; no clear D gene. The germline V gene encodes CDR1 SGHRS and CDR2 YFSETQ. V was pared by 1 base and J by 2 bases, with 6 bases between. The CDR3 has 13 amino acids. The CDR3 loop is CASSLNTNTEAFF. Here the CDR3 DNA reads TGCGCCAGCAGCTTGAACACCAACACTGAAGCTTTCTTT.

The rearrangement links TRBV4-3 to TRBJ1-2, with D possibly TRBD1 on 5 matching bases. V was pared by 1 base and J by 3 bases, with 12 bases between. The germline gives CDR1 LGHNA, CDR2 YSLEER. This CDR3 is built from 15 residues. This chain's CDR3 is CASSQVGGGDYGYTF. In DNA, the CDR3 is TGCGCCAGCAGCCAAGTTGGGGGAGGCGACTATGGCTACACCTTC.

The rearrangement uses TRBV2 and TRBJ1-1, with unresolved D. The length of the CDR3 is 12 residues. With 6 bases removed from V and 2 bases from J, the gap between germline ends came to 7 bases. Per the germline V gene, CDR1 is SNHLY and CDR2 is FYNNEI. CDR3 protein: CASSFRNTEAFF. For the CDR3, the DNA is TGTGCCAGCAGCTTCAGAAACACTGAAGCTTTCTTT.

J is TRBJ2-7 and V is TRBV3-1 (or the pseudogene TRBV3-2); 8 bases line up with TRBD1. The CDR3 spans 16 residues. J was trimmed by 2 bases and V by 11 bases; bases with no gene match: 17. CDR1 and CDR2 from the germline V gene are LGHDT and YNNKEL (reference sequence). The CDR3 is CALSPSGQGITYEQYF. The DNA of the CDR3 is TGTGCCCTTAGCCCCAGCGGACAGGGAATTACCTACGAGCAGTACTTC.

This clone was seen a handful of times. The DNA of the CDR3 is TGTGCCAGTAGCGACAGGGGTAACACTGAAGCTTTCTTT. Amino acids: CASSDRGNTEAFF. This chain links TRBV19 with TRBJ1-1, with 8 bases fitting TRBD1. Germline V lookup: CDR1 LNHDA, CDR2 SQIVND (reference sequence). The CDR3 covers 13 residues. V dropped 6 bases and J dropped 2; count of bases not matched to a gene: 2.

V usage is TRBV7-2 and J usage is TRBJ2-1; 9 nucleotides line up with TRBD2. Germline CDR1 is SGHTA and CDR2 is FQGNSA. This CDR3 has 15 residues. With 3 bases clipped from V and 6 bases from J, the junction kept 6 bases outside the gene matches. DNA of the CDR3: TGTGCCAGCAGCTTTGGGCGGGGGGGAATCAATGAGCAGTTCTTC. The encoded protein is CASSFGRGGINEQFF.

The rearrangement joins TRBV4-2 to TRBJ1-1, with 8 bases lining up with TRBD1. The CDR3 runs to 15 residues. Germline-derived CDR1 and CDR2 are LGHNA and YNFKEQ. V shed 2 bases, J shed 1 base, and the junction held 3 bases outside the gene matches. CDR3 DNA: TGTGCCAGCAGCCAATCGGACAGGGCGAACACTGAAGCTTTCTTT. Translated: CASSQSDRANTEAFF.

The V and J genes are TRBV6-5 and TRBJ1-2; unclear D gene. Deletions cut 10 bases from V and 4 bases from J, with 13 bases between. Germline V gene lookup returns CDR1 MNHEY and CDR2 SVGAGI. CDR3 length: 12 residues. CDR3 DNA sequence: TGTGCCATTCAGCGACCCAGCTATGGCTACACCTTC. Its protein product is CAIQRPSYGYTF.

The chain uses TRBV13 and TRBJ2-5, with D perhaps matching TRBD1 (5 bases). The length of the CDR3 is 12 residues. V was clipped by 2 bases and J by 9 bases, with 10 bases between them. Germline CDR1 reads PRHDT; CDR2 reads FYEKMQ (reference sequence). CDR3: CASSLIWGAQYF. The DNA of the CDR3 is TGTGCCAGCAGCTTAATCTGGGGCGCCCAGTACTTC.

The CDR3 protein is CASSGHLNTEAFF. The CDR3 bases are TGTGCCAGTAGCGGACACCTGAACACTGAAGCTTTCTTT. The gene calls are TRBV19 and TRBJ1-1, with TRBD1 as a possible D gene (5 bases). The CDR3 length is 13 residues. Looked up from germline, CDR1 is LNHDA and CDR2 is SQIVND (reference sequence). Deletions cut 6 bases from V and 0 bases from J, with 8 bases between.

The chain is built from TRBV6-5 and TRBJ1-6; perhaps TRBD1 as D (6 bases). V lost 6 bases to trimming and J lost 6 bases, with 15 bases between them. CDR1 is MNHEY and CDR2 is SVGAGI in the germline V gene. CDR3 length: 15 residues. CDR3 sequence reads: CASSPSQGGNSPLHF. The CDR3 DNA sequence: TGTGCCAGCAGCCCCTCACAGGGCGGTAATTCACCCCTCCACTTT.

The chain recombines TRBV3-1 (or the pseudogene TRBV3-2) with TRBJ1-2, with 11 bases aligning to TRBD1. V was clipped by 4 bases and J by 6 bases; unmatched bases: 10. Germline CDR1 LGHDT, CDR2 YNNKEL (reference sequence). The CDR3 has 16 amino acids. The CDR3 protein is CASSLAGTGGGDGYTF. CDR3 DNA sequence: TGTGCCAGCAGCCTTGCCGGGACAGGGGGGGGCGATGGCTACACCTTC.

V is TRBV6-2 or TRBV6-3 and J is TRBJ2-7; TRBD1 matches at 8 bases. Germline CDR1 and CDR2: MNHEY and SVGEGT. Unmatched junction bases numbered 6, after V lost 4 bases and J lost 4 bases. The CDR3 spans 14 residues. CDR3 sequence reads: CASSSGQALYEQYF. As DNA, the CDR3 is TGTGCCAGCAGTTCGGGACAGGCCCTATACGAGCAGTACTTC.

The V and J genes are TRBV20-1 and TRBJ1-2; maybe TRBD1 (6 bases). This CDR3 region has 12 residues. Trimming took 5 bases from V and 8 from J, leaving 15 bases between them. The germline gives CDR1 DFQATT, CDR2 SNEGSKA (reference sequence). This CDR3 reads CSAGGGGRGYTF. The DNA for the CDR3 is TGCAGTGCTGGTGGAGGGGGTCGGGGCTACACCTTC.

The V and J genes are TRBV9 and TRBJ1-6; D is unresolved. V lost 3 bases and J 0 bases, leaving 10 bases between the germline ends. CDR1 is SGDLS and CDR2 is YYNGEE in the germline V gene. The CDR3 has 16 residues. As DNA, the CDR3 is TGTGCCAGCAGCGCGGGAGTTACCTCCTATAATTCACCCCTCCACTTT. Translation: CASSAGVTSYNSPLHF.